This T cell receptor beta chain was sequenced in a study of tumor-infiltrating lymphocytes in primary liver carcinoma. V was pared by 7 bases and J by 8 bases, with 14 bases of the junction left unmatched. This CDR3 comprises 14 residues. The germline CDR1 and CDR2 sequences are SQVTM and ANQGSEA. Total RNA amounting to around 530 ng was the source from which TCR beta cDNA was made with a constant-region primer. Slightly modified ARM-PCR, run as three nested multiplex PCR rounds, produced the TCR beta libraries. A C-beta reverse primer was combined with TRBV1-TRBV30 forward primers in the first two PCR rounds, and each round had approximately 10 cycles. Each CDR3 protein is one row after TCRdb ran MiXCR on the multiplex PCR reads. The table shows about 330,000 distinct CDR3 sequences, with almost 65% occurring only once. This clonotype was counted between two and nine times. For blood RNA, unsorted whole blood served as the source, and germline DNA was extracted too.

The chain links TRBV29-1 to TRBJ2-7; 10 bases fit TRBD1. Source material: peripheral blood. The sequence came from a man between 35 and 55 years old with primary liver carcinoma and hepatitis B virus infection. The CDR3 nucleotides are TGCAGCGGACAGGGGGCGGGGGGAGATTACAAGCAGTACTTC. Its translation is CSGQGAGGDYKQYF.